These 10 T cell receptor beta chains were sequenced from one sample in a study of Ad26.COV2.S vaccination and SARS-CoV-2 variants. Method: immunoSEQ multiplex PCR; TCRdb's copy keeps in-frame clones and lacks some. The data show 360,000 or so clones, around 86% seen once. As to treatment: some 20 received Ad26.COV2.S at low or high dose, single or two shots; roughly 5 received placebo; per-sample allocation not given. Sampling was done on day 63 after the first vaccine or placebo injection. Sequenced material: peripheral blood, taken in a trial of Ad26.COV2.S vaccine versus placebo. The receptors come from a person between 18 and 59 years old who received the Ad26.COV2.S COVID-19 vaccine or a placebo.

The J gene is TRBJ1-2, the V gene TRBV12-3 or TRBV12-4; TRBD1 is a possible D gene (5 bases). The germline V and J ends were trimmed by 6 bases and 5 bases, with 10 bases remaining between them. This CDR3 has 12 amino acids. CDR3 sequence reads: CASSTGHYGYTF. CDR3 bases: TGTGCCAGCAGCACAGGTCATTATGGCTACACCTTC.

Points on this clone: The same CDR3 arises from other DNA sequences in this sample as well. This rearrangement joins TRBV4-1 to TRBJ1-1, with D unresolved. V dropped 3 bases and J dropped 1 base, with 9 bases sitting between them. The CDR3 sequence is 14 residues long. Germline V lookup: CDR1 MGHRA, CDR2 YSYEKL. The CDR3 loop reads CASSQGQENTEAFF. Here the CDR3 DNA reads TGCGCCAGCAGCCAGGGCCAAGAGAACACTGAAGCTTTCTTT.

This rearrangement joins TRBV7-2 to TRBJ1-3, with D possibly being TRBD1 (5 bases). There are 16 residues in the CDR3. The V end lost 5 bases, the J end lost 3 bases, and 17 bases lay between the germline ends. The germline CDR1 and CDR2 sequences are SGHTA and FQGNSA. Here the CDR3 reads CASSPAGRVGGNTIYF. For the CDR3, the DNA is TGTGCCAGCAGCCCGGCCGGCAGGGTGGGTGGAAACACCATATATTTT.

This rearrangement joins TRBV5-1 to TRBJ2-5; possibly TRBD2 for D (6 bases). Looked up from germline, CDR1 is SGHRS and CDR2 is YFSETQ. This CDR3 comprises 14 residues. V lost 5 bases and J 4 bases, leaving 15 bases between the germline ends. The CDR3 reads CASSSTAGRETQYF. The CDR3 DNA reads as TGCGCCAGCAGTTCAACGGCGGGGCGAGAGACCCAGTACTTC. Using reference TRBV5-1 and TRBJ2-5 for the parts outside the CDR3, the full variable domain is KAGVTQTPRYLIKTRGQQVTLSCSPISGHRSVSWYQQTPGQGLQFLFEYFSETQRNKGNFPGRFSGRQFSNSRSEMNVSTLELGDSALYLCASSSTAGRETQYFGPGTRLLVL.

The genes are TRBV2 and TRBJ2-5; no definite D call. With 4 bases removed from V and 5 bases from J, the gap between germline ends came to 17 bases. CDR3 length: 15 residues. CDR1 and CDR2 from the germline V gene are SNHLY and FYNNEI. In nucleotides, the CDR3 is TGTGCCAGCAGTGGGCTTCAAGATCTCTTCGAGACCCAGTACTTC. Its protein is CASSGLQDLFETQYF.

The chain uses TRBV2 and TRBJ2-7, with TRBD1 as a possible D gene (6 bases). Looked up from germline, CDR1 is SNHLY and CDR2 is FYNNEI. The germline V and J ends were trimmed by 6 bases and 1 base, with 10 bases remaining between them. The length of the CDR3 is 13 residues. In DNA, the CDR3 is TGTGCCAGCAGCACCGGGACATCCTACGAGCAGTACTTC. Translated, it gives CASSTGTSYEQYF.

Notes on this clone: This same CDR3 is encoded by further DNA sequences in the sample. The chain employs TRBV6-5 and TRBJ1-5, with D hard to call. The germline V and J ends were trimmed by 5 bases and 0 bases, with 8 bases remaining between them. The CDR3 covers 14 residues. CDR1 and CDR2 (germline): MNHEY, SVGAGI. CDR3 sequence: CASSPANSNQPQHF. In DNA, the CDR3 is TGTGCCAGCAGTCCAGCAAATAGCAATCAGCCCCAGCATTTT.

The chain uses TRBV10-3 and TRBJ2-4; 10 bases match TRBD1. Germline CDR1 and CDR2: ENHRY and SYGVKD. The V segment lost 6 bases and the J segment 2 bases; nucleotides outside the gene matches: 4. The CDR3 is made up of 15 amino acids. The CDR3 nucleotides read TGTGCCATCAGCGGCGACAGGGGGCCCAAAAACATTCAGTACTTC. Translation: CAISGDRGPKNIQYF.

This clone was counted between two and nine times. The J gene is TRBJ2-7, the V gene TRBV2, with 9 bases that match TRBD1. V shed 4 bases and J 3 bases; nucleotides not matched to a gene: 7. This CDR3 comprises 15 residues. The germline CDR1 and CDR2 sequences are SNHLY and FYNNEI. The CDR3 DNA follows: TGTGCCAGCAGTGGGGTGGACAGGGGAGGCTACGAGCAGTACTTC. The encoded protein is CASSGVDRGGYEQYF. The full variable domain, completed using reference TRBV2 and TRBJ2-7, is EPEVTQTPSHQVTQMGQEVILRCVPISNHLYFYWYRQILGQKVEFLVSFYNNEISEKSEIFDDQFSVERPDGSNFTLKIRSTKLEDSAMYFCASSGVDRGGYEQYFGPGTRLTVT.

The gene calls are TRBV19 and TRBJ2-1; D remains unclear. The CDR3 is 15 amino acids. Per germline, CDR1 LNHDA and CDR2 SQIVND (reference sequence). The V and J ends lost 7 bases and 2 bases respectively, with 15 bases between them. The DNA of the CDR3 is TGTGCCAGTACCATCGGTGGGGTACCCTACAATGAGCAGTTCTTC. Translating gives CASTIGGVPYNEQFF.